The entry below describes one T cell receptor (beta chain). Its cognate antigen is unknown. The germline V gene encodes CDR1 MDHEN and CDR2 SYDVKM. Trimming took off 8 bases at V and 2 bases at J, with 12 bases between the two ends. The CDR3 runs to 13 residues. In the PCR, 60 Vbeta and 13 Jbeta primers were used. Generated by immunoSEQ multiplex PCR, the TCRdb table keeps only in-frame clones and is missing some. The repertoire holds some 100,000 clones, with 60% to 85% as singletons. Unrecorded immune exposure was likely among donors, who were nominally healthy when sampled. The entry originates in a study of cytomegalovirus exposure and HLA in healthy donors. Study-level points and caveats: TRBV6-2, TRBV6-3 and some other V segments were excluded as indistinguishable. In an earlier analysis, in about 530 donors, most V segments appeared productive either ~87% or ~30% of the time. In a later analysis, common viral pathogens appeared linked to several of the most significant clusters.

The chain carries TRBV28 and TRBJ1-2, with D unclear. This TCR was recovered from a man aged 50 to 60 in good health and CMV-seropositive. Input material: PBMCs. The CDR3 region is CASHPSSNYGYTF. CDR3 sequence (DNA): TGTGCCAGCCACCCTTCTAGCAACTATGGCTACACCTTC.